A single sample is the source of the 10 T cell receptor beta chains below, sequenced in a study of blood T cell repertoires in COVID-19. Sequenced by immunoSEQ multiplex PCR; TCRdb stores in-frame clones only, minus some. Among about 160,000 clones listed, 80% to 85% were seen once. What was sequenced was peripheral blood. These TCRs come from a woman of 80 years or more with active or convalescent COVID-19.

J is TRBJ2-7 and V is TRBV29-1; D remains ambiguous. Trimming removed 4 bases at V and 5 bases at J, with 12 bases between. Germline V CDR1 and CDR2: SQVTM, ANQGSEA. The CDR3 has 12 amino acids. The CDR3 loop reads CSVGALGNEQYF. The CDR3 nucleotides read TGCAGCGTTGGGGCTTTGGGCAACGAGCAGTACTTC.

This clone turned up a few times. This rearrangement joins TRBV19 to TRBJ1-5; D is possibly TRBD1 (6 bases). The germline V and J ends were trimmed by 4 bases and 11 bases, with 9 bases remaining between them. This CDR3 has 11 residues. Germline assignment: CDR1 LNHDA and CDR2 SQIVND (reference sequence). The CDR3 DNA reads TGTGCCAGTAGTACCGCAGGGGCCCAGCATTTT. Its translation: CASSTAGAQHF.

The chain has TRBV19 and TRBJ2-5; tentative D call: TRBD2 (6 bases). Germline V gene data show CDR1 as LNHDA and CDR2 as SQIVND (reference sequence). Trimming took 1 base from V and 2 from J, leaving 8 bases between them. This CDR3 contains 14 residues. The CDR3 bases are TGTGCCAGTAGTATAGTGGGACTTCAAGAGACCCAGTACTTC. Translation: CASSIVGLQETQYF.

The CDR3 sequence is CASSPSLVAGETQYF. The CDR3 coding sequence is TGTGCCAGCAGCCCCTCCTTGGTAGCCGGAGAGACCCAGTACTTC. V usage is TRBV5-5 and J usage is TRBJ2-5; D is unclear. The V end was cut by 4 bases, the J end by 4 bases, with 17 bases between. The length of the CDR3 is 15 residues. Germline-derived CDR1 and CDR2 are SGHKS and YYEKEE (reference sequence).

The chain uses TRBV7-3 and TRBJ1-6; D is unresolved. Trimming shortened V by 5 bases and J by 7 bases, and 9 bases separated the two germline ends. Germline CDR1 reads SGHTA; CDR2 reads FQGTGA. CDR3 size: 13 residues. CDR3 loop: CASSPGGNSPLHF. The CDR3 nucleotides read TGTGCCAGCAGCCCAGGAGGGAATTCACCCCTCCACTTT.

V gene TRBV2 combines with J gene TRBJ1-2; 7 positions agree with TRBD1. V was pared by 5 bases and J by 4 bases, with 7 bases of the junction left unmatched. CDR3 size: 14 residues. From germline, CDR1 is SNHLY and CDR2 FYNNEI. The CDR3 sequence: CASSYRGSIYGYTF. CDR3 nucleotides: TGTGCCAGCAGTTACAGGGGATCTATCTATGGCTACACCTTC.

Only a few counts were recorded for this clone. This sequence joins TRBV19 and TRBJ1-5; D not resolved. V gave up 9 bases and J gave up 4 bases, with 10 bases separating them. Germline V lookup: CDR1 LNHDA, CDR2 SQIVND (reference sequence). The CDR3 is made up of 12 amino acids. CDR3 bases: TGTGCCAGCCGGCAGGCTAATCAGCCCCAGCATTTT. It is translated as CASRQANQPQHF.

The rearrangement uses TRBV7-2 and TRBJ1-6, with TRBD1 as a possible D gene (6 bases). The CDR3 covers 15 residues. Germline-derived CDR1 and CDR2 are SGHTA and FQGNSA. Trimming took 4 bases from V and 10 from J, leaving 17 bases between them. This CDR3 reads CASSSTRGAGSPLHF. CDR3 sequence (DNA): TGTGCCAGCAGCTCCACGCGGGGGGCGGGATCACCCCTCCACTTT.

V usage is TRBV6-2 or TRBV6-3 and J usage is TRBJ1-5, with 9 bases that match TRBD1. V gave up 5 bases and J gave up 0 bases; unmatched junction bases: 14. The CDR3 consists of 19 residues. The germline V gene encodes CDR1 MNHEY and CDR2 SVGEGT. In DNA form, the CDR3 reads TGTGCCAGCAGTCTCGCCACCGGGACAGGGATGTATAGCAATCAGCCCCAGCATTTT. Amino acids: CASSLATGTGMYSNQPQHF.

CDR3 in DNA: TGTGCCACCCAGGCGGGGTTAAACACTGAAGCTTTCTTT. Amino acid sequence: CATQAGLNTEAFF. V usage is TRBV19 and J usage is TRBJ1-1; D is unresolved. V lost 10 bases and J 2 bases, leaving 14 bases between the germline ends. Germline loops: CDR1 LNHDA, CDR2 SQIVND (reference sequence). The CDR3 consists of 13 residues. Complete variable domain (other parts from reference TRBV19 and TRBJ1-1): DGGITQSPKYLFRKEGQNVTLSCEQNLNHDAMYWYRQDPGQGLRLIYYSQIVNDFQKGDIAEGYSVSREKKESFPLTVTSAQKNPTAFYLCATQAGLNTEAFFGQGTRLTVV.